These 25 T cell receptor beta chains share one sample of origin, sequenced in a study of OX40 agonist ivuxolimab in advanced cancers. Here immunoSEQ multiplex PCR was the method, and the copy in TCRdb shows in-frame clones only, minus some. Among fewer than 75,000 clones listed, around nine tenths were seen once. Sequencing used CD4+ or CD8+ T cells sorted from blood, obtained in a trial of the OX40 agonist ivuxolimab. These receptors came from an adult with an advanced solid tumor such as melanoma, head and neck, liver or kidney cancer.

The chain combines TRBV28 with TRBJ1-2; 10 bases align to TRBD1. The germline V gene encodes CDR1 MDHEN and CDR2 SYDVKM. CDR3 size: 17 residues. V trimming: 5 bases; J trimming: 8 bases; junction bases outside the gene matches: 17. Here the CDR3 DNA reads TGTGCCAGCAGTCCCGGACAGGGGGTATTCAATTTGTGGGGCTACACCTTC. Translation: CASSPGQGVFNLWGYTF.

The chain employs TRBV18 and TRBJ2-1; D gene uncertain. Germline CDR1 reads KGHSH; CDR2 reads LQKENI. V was clipped by 5 bases and J by 8 bases, with 13 bases between them. CDR3 size: 13 residues. In DNA form, the CDR3 reads TGTGCCAGCTCAGTCACTGATCATTATGAGCAGTTCTTC. Protein sequence: CASSVTDHYEQFF.

The rearrangement uses TRBV11-3 and TRBJ1-2; D may be TRBD1 (5 bases). The CDR3 consists of 15 residues. Germline CDR1 reads SGHNT; CDR2 reads YENEEA. Trimming shortened V by 1 base and J by 4 bases, and 13 bases separated the two germline ends. CDR3 residues: CASSLGRGRPYGYTF. The CDR3 DNA reads as TGTGCCAGCAGCTTAGGGAGGGGCCGCCCCTATGGCTACACCTTC.

The rearrangement joins TRBV7-9 to TRBJ1-2; possible D gene TRBD1, 6 bases. Germline CDR1 SEHNR, CDR2 FQNEAQ (reference sequence). This CDR3 has 17 residues. Deletions cut 1 base from V and 4 bases from J, with 19 bases between. CDR3 in DNA: TGTGCCAGCAGCTTAGACATGCGACAGGCTGAGCTCTATGGCTACACCTTC. It codes for CASSLDMRQAELYGYTF.

This clone was found once. The gene calls are TRBV5-1 and TRBJ2-7; D ambiguous. This CDR3 comprises 15 residues. The germline V gene encodes CDR1 SGHRS and CDR2 YFSETQ. Trimming took off 0 bases at V and 0 bases at J, with 10 bases between the two ends. CDR3 amino acids: CASSLETGSSYEQYF. As DNA, the CDR3 is TGCGCCAGCAGCTTGGAGACGGGCAGCTCCTACGAGCAGTACTTC. The variable domain in full, with the rest retrieved from reference TRBV5-1 and TRBJ2-7, is KAGVTQTPRYLIKTRGQQVTLSCSPISGHRSVSWYQQTPGQGLQFLFEYFSETQRNKGNFPGRFSGRQFSNSRSEMNVSTLELGDSALYLCASSLETGSSYEQYFGPGTRLTVT.

The V call is TRBV30, the J call TRBJ1-2; D possibly corresponds to TRBD1 (6 bases). This CDR3 region has 15 residues. Germline V lookup: CDR1 GTSNPN, CDR2 SVGIG (reference sequence). The V end was cut by 2 bases, the J end by 4 bases, with 17 bases between. CDR3 region: CAWSLYGQILYGYTF. CDR3 sequence (DNA): TGTGCCTGGAGTCTCTACGGACAGATACTCTATGGCTACACCTTC.

V gene TRBV4-1 combines with J gene TRBJ2-7, with 12 bases lining up with TRBD2. The V gene end was trimmed by 4 bases and the J gene end by 6 bases; junction bases not matched to a gene: 7. The CDR3 is made up of 15 amino acids. Germline V CDR1 and CDR2: MGHRA, YSYEKL. The chain's CDR3 is CASSRRLAGESEQYF. In DNA form, the CDR3 reads TGCGCCAGCAGCCGCAGACTAGCGGGAGAGAGCGAGCAGTACTTC.

This clone was seen more than once but under ten times. This chain connects TRBV7-9 to TRBJ1-5, with a weak D call TRBD1 (5 bases). CDR3 length: 13 residues. Germline lookup yields CDR1 SEHNR and CDR2 FQNEAQ (reference sequence). With 1 base removed from V and 9 bases from J, the gap between germline ends came to 10 bases. CDR3 nucleotide sequence: TGTGCCAGCAGCTTAGGGACGGGGGGGCCCCAGCATTTT. Translation: CASSLGTGGPQHF. Filled out from reference TRBV7-9 and TRBJ1-5, the complete variable domain reads DTGVSQNPRHKITKRGQNVTFRCDPISEHNRLYWYRQTLGQGPEFLTYFQNEAQLEKSRLLSDRFSAERPKGSFSTLEIQRTEQGDSAMYLCASSLGTGGPQHFGDGTRLSIL.

The chain is built from TRBV18 and TRBJ2-3, with 7 bases lining up with TRBD1. The germline V gene has CDR1 KGHSH and CDR2 LQKENI. CDR3 length: 19 amino acids. Losses at the gene ends were 3 bases for V and 2 bases for J; bases not matched to a gene: 17. CDR3 loop: CASSPGDQGVWRTTDTQYF. Here the CDR3 DNA reads TGTGCCAGCTCACCCGGTGACCAGGGGGTGTGGAGGACCACAGATACGCAGTATTTT.

This chain joins TRBV11-3 and TRBJ1-2; tentatively, D is TRBD1 (5 bases). The germline CDR1 and CDR2 sequences are SGHNT and YENEEA. The CDR3 consists of 14 residues. V was cut by 5 bases and J by 8 bases, with 18 bases left in between. CDR3 bases: TGTGCCAGCAGCCGTACAGGCTGGGTCTCGGGCTACACCTTC. Its translation is CASSRTGWVSGYTF.

The CDR3 DNA reads TGCGCCAGCAGCTCCACTAGACAGGGGCGGGCTGAAGCTTTCTTT. Its protein is CASSSTRQGRAEAFF. This chain uses TRBV5-1 with TRBJ1-1; 8 bases fit TRBD1. Germline CDR1 SGHRS, CDR2 YFSETQ. V was clipped by 3 bases and J by 6 bases; unmatched bases: 10. This CDR3 is 15 amino acids long. Complete variable domain (other parts from reference TRBV5-1 and TRBJ1-1): KAGVTQTPRYLIKTRGQQVTLSCSPISGHRSVSWYQQTPGQGLQFLFEYFSETQRNKGNFPGRFSGRQFSNSRSEMNVSTLELGDSALYLCASSSTRQGRAEAFFGQGTRLTVV.

This clone was seen a few times. The rearrangement joins TRBV7-2 to TRBJ1-1; D is ambiguous. There are 15 residues in the CDR3. CDR1 is SGHTA and CDR2 is FQGNSA in the germline V gene. V was shortened by 5 bases and J by 1 base, with 14 bases between the two germline ends. The CDR3 DNA is TGTGCCAGCAGCCCCCGATCGATGGAGAACACTGAAGCTTTCTTT. Its protein product is CASSPRSMENTEAFF. Full variable domain (remainder filled in from reference TRBV7-2 and TRBJ1-1): GAGVSQSPSNKVTEKGKDVELRCDPISGHTALYWYRQSLGQGLEFLIYFQGNSAPDKSGLPSDRFSAERTGGSVSTLTIQRTQQEDSAVYLCASSPRSMENTEAFFGQGTRLTVV.

This clone was seen a single time. The V call is TRBV7-6, the J call TRBJ2-5; 9 nucleotides align to TRBD1. Per germline, CDR1 SGHVS and CDR2 FNYEAQ. The CDR3 loop spans 15 amino acids. Losses at the gene ends were 3 bases for V and 5 bases for J; bases not matched to a gene: 7. The CDR3 region is CASSFRDRVIETQYF. CDR3 in DNA: TGTGCCAGCAGCTTCCGGGACAGGGTAATCGAGACCCAGTACTTC.

The rearrangement joins TRBV6-5 to TRBJ1-6, with D tentatively TRBD1 (5 bases). This CDR3 region has 14 residues. The germline CDR1 and CDR2 sequences are MNHEY and SVGAGI. V shed 6 bases and J shed 9 bases, with 15 bases lying between them. The CDR3 DNA sequence: TGTGCCAGCAGCAGGGCAGGGTTAGGTTCACCCCTCCACTTT. Translation: CASSRAGLGSPLHF.

V is TRBV27 and J is TRBJ1-2; D is ambiguous. Looked up from germline, CDR1 is MNHEY and CDR2 is SMNVEV (reference sequence). The CDR3 is made up of 13 amino acids. V was pared by 3 bases and J by 6 bases, with 11 bases between. The CDR3 DNA sequence: TGTGCCAGCAGTTTTGCCGGCCGGGATGGCTACACCTTC. Translation gives CASSFAGRDGYTF.

This chain connects TRBV9 to TRBJ2-6; D is unclear. The CDR3 spans 16 residues. V gave up 0 bases and J gave up 0 bases, with 7 bases separating them. CDR1 and CDR2 (germline): SGDLS, YYNGEE. CDR3 coding DNA: TGTGCCAGCAGCGTAGAGGTGTTCTCTGGGGCCAACGTCCTGACTTTC. Its protein product is CASSVEVFSGANVLTF.

The CDR3 DNA reads TGTGCCAGCAGCCTCTCCGGGACAGGGTTGAGGGGCTACACCTTC. Translated: CASSLSGTGLRGYTF. This rearrangement joins TRBV28 to TRBJ1-2, with 9 bases identical to TRBD1. This CDR3 spans 15 amino acids. CDR1 is MDHEN, CDR2 SYDVKM, per germline. The ends lost 6 bases at V and 8 bases at J; junction bases unmatched: 13.

This chain uses TRBV6-1 with TRBJ1-4; possible D gene TRBD1, 5 bases. There are 15 residues in the CDR3. Germline V gene lookup returns CDR1 MNHNS and CDR2 SASEGT. With 8 bases removed from V and 13 bases from J, the gap between germline ends came to 26 bases. CDR3 sequence: CASDPPGGGHKGLFF. For the CDR3, the DNA is TGTGCCAGCGATCCCCCCGGGGGAGGGCATAAGGGACTGTTTTTT.

This clone was picked up a small number of times. The rearrangement links TRBV6-4 to TRBJ2-3, with 8 bases lining up with TRBD1. The junction had 5 bases not matched to a gene; V was cut back by 5 bases and J by 10 bases. The CDR3 contains 12 residues. The germline gives CDR1 MRHNA, CDR2 SNTAGT. As DNA, the CDR3 is TGTGCCAGCAGTCAAGGGACAGGAGCGCAGTATTTT. The encoded protein is CASSQGTGAQYF.

V and J are TRBV6-1 and TRBJ2-1; 11 bases line up with TRBD2. This CDR3 comprises 15 residues. Germline lookup yields CDR1 MNHNS and CDR2 SASEGT. Trimming at V came to 6 bases and at J to 4 bases, leaving 5 bases not matched to a gene. The CDR3 DNA sequence: TGTGCCAGCAGCGTGACTAGCGGGATTTACAATGAGCAGTTCTTC. Translation gives CASSVTSGIYNEQFF.

This clone was seen only a few times. The chain recombines TRBV7-6 with TRBJ2-5, with D possibly being TRBD1 (6 bases). Germline V CDR1 and CDR2: SGHVS, FNYEAQ. The CDR3 is 15 residues long. V lost 1 base to trimming and J lost 5 bases, with 14 bases between them. CDR3 sequence: CASSLGRGRWETQYF. The CDR3 DNA sequence: TGTGCCAGCAGCTTAGGCAGGGGCCGTTGGGAGACCCAGTACTTC.

V usage is TRBV19 and J usage is TRBJ1-6; 8 bases are a match to TRBD1. The trim removed 6 bases at V and 10 bases at J, leaving 11 bases unmatched. Germline V lookup: CDR1 LNHDA, CDR2 SQIVND (reference sequence). CDR3 length: 15 residues. CDR3 coding DNA: TGTGCCAGTAGCCTAGGGGGGACAGGCAGCTCACCCCTCCACTTT. This sequence encodes CASSLGGTGSSPLHF.

The chain is built from TRBV5-6 and TRBJ1-3, with unresolved D. The germline gives CDR1 SGHDT, CDR2 YYEEEE. The CDR3 is 15 residues long. Trimming took off 1 base at V and 1 base at J, with 9 bases between the two ends. As DNA, the CDR3 is TGTGCCAGCAGCTTGTACCGGACTTCTGGAAACACCATATATTTT. It encodes CASSLYRTSGNTIYF.

This chain uses TRBV20-1 with TRBJ1-2; D is undetermined. The CDR3 spans 11 residues. V dropped 5 bases and J dropped 10 bases, with 14 bases sitting between them. The germline V gene has CDR1 DFQATT and CDR2 SNEGSKA (reference sequence). CDR3 nucleotides: TGCAGTGCTGTAAGGGCTCATAACTACACCTTC. Amino acid sequence: CSAVRAHNYTF.

The V gene is TRBV30, the J gene TRBJ2-7; unclear D gene. Germline CDR1 is GTSNPN and CDR2 is SVGIG (reference sequence). The length of the CDR3 is 14 residues. Trimming removed 3 bases at V and 1 base at J, with 13 bases between. The CDR3: CAWSSVAGSYEQYF. CDR3 nucleotides: TGTGCCTGGAGCTCGGTCGCAGGTTCCTACGAGCAGTACTTC.